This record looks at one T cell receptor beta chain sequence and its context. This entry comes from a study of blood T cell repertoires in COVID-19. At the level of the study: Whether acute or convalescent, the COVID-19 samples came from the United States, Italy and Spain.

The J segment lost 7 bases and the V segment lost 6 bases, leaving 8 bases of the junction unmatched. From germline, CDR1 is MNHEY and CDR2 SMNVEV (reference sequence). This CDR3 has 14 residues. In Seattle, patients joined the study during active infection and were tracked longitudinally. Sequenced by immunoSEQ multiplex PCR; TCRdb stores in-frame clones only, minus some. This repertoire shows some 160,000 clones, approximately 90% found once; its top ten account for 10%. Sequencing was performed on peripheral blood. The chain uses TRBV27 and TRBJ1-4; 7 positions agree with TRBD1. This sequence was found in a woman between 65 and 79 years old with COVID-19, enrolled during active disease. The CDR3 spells CASSRDRAAEKLFF. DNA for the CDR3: TGTGCCAGCAGCCGCGACAGGGCCGCTGAAAAACTGTTTTTT.